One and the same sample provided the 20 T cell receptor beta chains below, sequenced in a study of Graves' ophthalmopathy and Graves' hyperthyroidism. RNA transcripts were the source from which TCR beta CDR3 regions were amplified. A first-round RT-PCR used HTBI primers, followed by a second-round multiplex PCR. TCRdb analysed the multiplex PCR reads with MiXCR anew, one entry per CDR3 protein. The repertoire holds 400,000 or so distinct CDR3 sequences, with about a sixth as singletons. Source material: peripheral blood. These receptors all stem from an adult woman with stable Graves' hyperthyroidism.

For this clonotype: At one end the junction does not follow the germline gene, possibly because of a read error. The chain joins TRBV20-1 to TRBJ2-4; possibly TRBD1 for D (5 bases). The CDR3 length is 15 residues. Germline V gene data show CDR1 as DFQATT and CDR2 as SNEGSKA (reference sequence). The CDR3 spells CSALDLGRVKDIKYF. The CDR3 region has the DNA TGCAGTGCTCTGGACCTGGGCAGGGTCAAGGACATTAAGTACTTC.

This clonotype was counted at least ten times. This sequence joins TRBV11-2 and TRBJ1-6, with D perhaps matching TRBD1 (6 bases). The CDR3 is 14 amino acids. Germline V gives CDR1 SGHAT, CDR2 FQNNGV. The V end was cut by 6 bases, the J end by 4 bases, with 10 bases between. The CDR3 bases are TGTGCCAGCAGACCCGGACAGTATAATTCACCCCTCCACTTT. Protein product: CASRPGQYNSPLHF.

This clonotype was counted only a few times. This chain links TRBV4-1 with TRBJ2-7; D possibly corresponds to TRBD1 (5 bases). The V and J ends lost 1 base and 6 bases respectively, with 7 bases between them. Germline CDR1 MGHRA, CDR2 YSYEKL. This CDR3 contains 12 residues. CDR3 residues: CASSQVTGEQYF. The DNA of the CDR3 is TGCGCCAGCAGCCAAGTCACAGGCGAGCAGTACTTC.

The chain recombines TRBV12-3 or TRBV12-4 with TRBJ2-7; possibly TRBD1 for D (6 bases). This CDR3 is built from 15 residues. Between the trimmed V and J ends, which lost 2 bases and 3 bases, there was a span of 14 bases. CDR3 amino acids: CASSLSGTWGYEQYF. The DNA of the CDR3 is TGTGCCAGCAGTTTATCCGGGACATGGGGCTACGAGCAGTACTTC.

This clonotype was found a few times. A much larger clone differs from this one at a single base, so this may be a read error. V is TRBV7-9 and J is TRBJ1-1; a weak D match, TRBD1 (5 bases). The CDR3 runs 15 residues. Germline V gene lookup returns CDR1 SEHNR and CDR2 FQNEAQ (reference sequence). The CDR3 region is CASSLVEREGTEACF. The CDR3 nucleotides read TGTGCCAGCAGCTTAGTAGAGCGGGAGGGGACTGAAGCTTGCTTT.

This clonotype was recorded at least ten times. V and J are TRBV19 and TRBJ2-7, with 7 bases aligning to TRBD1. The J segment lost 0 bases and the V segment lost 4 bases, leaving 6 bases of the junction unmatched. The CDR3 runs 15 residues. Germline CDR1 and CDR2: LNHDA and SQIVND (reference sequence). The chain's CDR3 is CASSNQGVYSYEQYF. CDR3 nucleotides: TGTGCCAGTAGTAACCAGGGGGTTTACTCCTACGAGCAGTACTTC.

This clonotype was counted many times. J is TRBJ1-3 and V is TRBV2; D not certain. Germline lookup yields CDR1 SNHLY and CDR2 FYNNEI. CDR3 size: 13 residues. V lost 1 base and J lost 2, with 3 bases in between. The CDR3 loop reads CASSEVAGNTIYF. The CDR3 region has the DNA TGTGCCAGCAGTGAAGTGGCTGGAAACACCATATATTTT.

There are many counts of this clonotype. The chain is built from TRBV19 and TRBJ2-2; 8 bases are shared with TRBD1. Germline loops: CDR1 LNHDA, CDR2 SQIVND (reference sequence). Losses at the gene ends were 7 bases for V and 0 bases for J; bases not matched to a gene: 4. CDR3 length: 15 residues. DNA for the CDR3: TGTGCCAGTACGGACAGGGATTCGAACACCGGGGAGCTGTTTTTT. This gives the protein CASTDRDSNTGELFF.

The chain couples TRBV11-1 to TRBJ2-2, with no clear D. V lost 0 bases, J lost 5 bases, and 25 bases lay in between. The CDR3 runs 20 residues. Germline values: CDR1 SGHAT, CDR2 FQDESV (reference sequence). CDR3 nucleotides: TGTGCCAGCAGCTTAGCCCTCTTAAATACGGTGATGGCACCGACCGGGGAGCTGTTTTTT. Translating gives CASSLALLNTVMAPTGELFF.

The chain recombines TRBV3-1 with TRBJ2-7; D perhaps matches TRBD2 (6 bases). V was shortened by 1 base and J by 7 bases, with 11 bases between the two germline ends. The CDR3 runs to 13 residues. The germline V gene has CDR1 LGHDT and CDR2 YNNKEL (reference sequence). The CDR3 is CASSQGRVREQYF. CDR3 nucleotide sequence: TGTGCCAGCAGCCAAGGGAGGGTAAGGGAGCAGTACTTC.

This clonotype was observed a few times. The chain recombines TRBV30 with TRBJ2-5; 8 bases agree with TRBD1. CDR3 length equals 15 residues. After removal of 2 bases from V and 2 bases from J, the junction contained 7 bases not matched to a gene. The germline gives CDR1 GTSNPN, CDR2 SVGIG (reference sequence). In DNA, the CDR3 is TGTGCCTGGAGTTATGGGGACAGGTTTCAAGAGACCCAGTACTTC. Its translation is CAWSYGDRFQETQYF. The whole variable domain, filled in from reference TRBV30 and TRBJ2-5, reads SQTIHQWPATLVQPVGSPLSLECTVEGTSNPNLYWYRQAAGRGLQLLFYSVGIGQISSEVPQNLSASRPQDRQFILSSKKLLLSDSGFYLCAWSYGDRFQETQYFGPGTRLLVL.

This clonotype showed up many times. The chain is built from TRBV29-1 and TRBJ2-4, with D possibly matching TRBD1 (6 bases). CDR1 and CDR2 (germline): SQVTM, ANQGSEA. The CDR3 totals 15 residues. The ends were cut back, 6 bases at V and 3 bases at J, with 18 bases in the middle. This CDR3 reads CSVTEQGRVKNIQYF. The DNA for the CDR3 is TGCAGCGTGACCGAACAGGGAAGAGTCAAAAACATTCAGTACTTC.

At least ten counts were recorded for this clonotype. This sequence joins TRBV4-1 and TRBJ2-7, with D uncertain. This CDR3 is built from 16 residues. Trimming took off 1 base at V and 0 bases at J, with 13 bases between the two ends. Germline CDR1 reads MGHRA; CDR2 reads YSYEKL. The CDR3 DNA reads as TGCGCCAGCAGCCAAGTCCTGGGAAGGAGCTCCTACGAGCAGTACTTC. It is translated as CASSQVLGRSSYEQYF.

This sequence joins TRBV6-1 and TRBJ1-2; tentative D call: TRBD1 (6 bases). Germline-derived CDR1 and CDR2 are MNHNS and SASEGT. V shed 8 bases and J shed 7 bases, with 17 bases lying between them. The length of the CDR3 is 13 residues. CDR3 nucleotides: TGTGCCAGCTTTCATGGGGGGCTCGGTGGCTACACCTTC. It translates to CASFHGGLGGYTF.

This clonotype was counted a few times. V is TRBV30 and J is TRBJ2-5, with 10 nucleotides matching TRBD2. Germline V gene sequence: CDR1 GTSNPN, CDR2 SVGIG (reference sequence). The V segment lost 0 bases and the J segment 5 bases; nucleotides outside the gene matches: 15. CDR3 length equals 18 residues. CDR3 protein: CAWSVMRTSGKNRETQYF. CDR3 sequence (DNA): TGTGCCTGGAGTGTAATGCGTACTAGCGGGAAAAACCGGGAGACCCAGTACTTC.

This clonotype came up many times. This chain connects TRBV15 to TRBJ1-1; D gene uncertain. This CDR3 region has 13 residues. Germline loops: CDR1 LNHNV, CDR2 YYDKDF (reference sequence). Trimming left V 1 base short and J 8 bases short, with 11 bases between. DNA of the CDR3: TGTGCCACCAGCAGAGCTAGGATGTTCGAAGCTTTCTTT. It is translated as CATSRARMFEAFF. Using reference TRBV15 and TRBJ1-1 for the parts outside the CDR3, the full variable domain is DAMVIQNPRYQVTQFGKPVTLSCSQTLNHNVMYWYQQKSSQAPKLLFHYYDKDFNNEADTPDNFQSRRPNTSFCFLDIRSPGLGDTAMYLCATSRARMFEAFFGQGTRLTVV.

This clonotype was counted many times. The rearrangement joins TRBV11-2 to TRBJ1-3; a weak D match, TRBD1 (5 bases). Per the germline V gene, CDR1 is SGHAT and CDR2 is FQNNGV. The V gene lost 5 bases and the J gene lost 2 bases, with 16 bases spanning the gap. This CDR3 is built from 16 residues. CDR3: CASSPTGTATGNTIYF. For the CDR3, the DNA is TGTGCCAGCAGCCCGACCGGGACCGCGACTGGAAACACCATATATTTT.

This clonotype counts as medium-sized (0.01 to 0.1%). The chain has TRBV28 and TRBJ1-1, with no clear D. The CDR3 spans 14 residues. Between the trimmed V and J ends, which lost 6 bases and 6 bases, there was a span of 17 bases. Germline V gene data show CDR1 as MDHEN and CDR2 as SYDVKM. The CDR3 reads CASRRTWGSPEAFF. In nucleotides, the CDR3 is TGTGCCAGCAGGCGTACGTGGGGTAGCCCTGAAGCTTTCTTT.

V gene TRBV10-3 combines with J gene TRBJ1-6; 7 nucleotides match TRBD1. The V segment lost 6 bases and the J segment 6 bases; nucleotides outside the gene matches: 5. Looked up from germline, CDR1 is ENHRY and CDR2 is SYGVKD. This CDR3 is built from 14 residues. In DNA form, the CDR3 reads TGTGCCATCAGCGGGGGGACAGTTAATTCACCCCTCCACTTT. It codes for CAISGGTVNSPLHF.

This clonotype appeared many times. The CDR3 region is CASRRRPQGGELFF. Written as DNA, the CDR3 is TGTGCCAGCCGGCGCAGACCTCAGGGCGGGGAGCTGTTTTTT. This chain links TRBV6-2 or TRBV6-3 with TRBJ2-2; D might be TRBD1 (5 bases). The CDR3 loop spans 14 amino acids. Trimming removed 8 bases at V and 7 bases at J, with 17 bases between. Germline loops: CDR1 MNHEY, CDR2 SVGEGT.